This passage covers 20 T cell receptor beta chains from one sample sequenced in a study of T cells in Graves' hyperthyroidism and ophthalmopathy. RNA transcripts provided the source from which TCR beta CDR3 regions were amplified. First-round RT-PCR with HTBI primers amplified the TCR CDR3 region. In TCRdb, the multiplex PCR reads were re-called with MiXCR into one record per CDR3 protein. In the table there are hundreds of thousands of distinct CDR3 sequences, roughly 20% of which are singletons. The sample taken for sequencing was blood. The receptors were gathered from a man between 25 and 39 years old with Graves' ophthalmopathy.

This clonotype was counted a few times. CDR3 sequence (DNA): TGTGCCAGCAGTCCCGTGAACAGGGTAACCTACGAGCAGTACTTC. Protein sequence: CASSPVNRVTYEQYF. The chain combines TRBV6-1 with TRBJ2-7; D might be TRBD1 (6 bases). The CDR3 totals 15 residues. Germline V gene lookup returns CDR1 MNHNS and CDR2 SASEGT. The V gene lost 5 bases and the J gene lost 2 bases, with 16 bases spanning the gap.

The chain carries TRBV11-2 and TRBJ2-1, with TRBD1 matching 9 bases. Unmatched junction bases numbered 16, after V lost 5 bases and J lost 11 bases. The CDR3 length is 16 residues. CDR1 SGHAT and CDR2 FQNNGV come from the germline V gene. The CDR3 sequence is CASSQQPGQGPNQQFF. The CDR3 DNA sequence: TGTGCCAGCAGCCAGCAACCGGGACAGGGCCCAAACCAGCAGTTCTTC.

This chain connects TRBV6-1 to TRBJ2-3, with D possibly TRBD2 on 5 matching bases. CDR3 length: 16 residues. The germline V gene has CDR1 MNHNS and CDR2 SASEGT. The ends were cut back, 3 bases at V and 6 bases at J, with 19 bases in the middle. The CDR3 DNA reads TGTGCCAGCAGTGATTTAGGTGGAGGCCCCACGGATACGCAGTATTTT. This codes for CASSDLGGGPTDTQYF.

This clonotype was found many times. This chain links TRBV10-3 with TRBJ2-2; 9 bases align to TRBD1. V was pared by 3 bases and J by 5 bases, with 10 bases of the junction left unmatched. Germline-derived CDR1 and CDR2 are ENHRY and SYGVKD. The CDR3 extends over 17 amino acids. For the CDR3, the DNA is TGTGCCATCAGTGACACCGGTAACAGGGGGCGGACCGGGGAGCTGTTTTTT. It specifies CAISDTGNRGRTGELFF.

V is TRBV28 and J is TRBJ1-2; D perhaps matches TRBD1 (5 bases). Germline CDR1 is MDHEN and CDR2 is SYDVKM. The CDR3 is made up of 13 amino acids. Trimming stripped 6 bases from V and 5 bases from J, with 13 bases between. The CDR3 spells CASRSGTFYGYTF. The CDR3 nucleotides are TGTGCCAGCAGGTCAGGGACTTTTTATGGCTACACCTTC.

This rearrangement joins TRBV19 to TRBJ1-1; D is undetermined. CDR1 and CDR2 (germline): LNHDA, SQIVND (reference sequence). This CDR3 has 15 residues. V was shortened by 4 bases and J by 0 bases, with 12 bases between the two germline ends. Written as DNA, the CDR3 is TGTGCCAGTAGTACCCTAAGTAGGCTGAACACTGAAGCTTTCTTT. Translating gives CASSTLSRLNTEAFF.

The V and J genes are TRBV5-1 and TRBJ2-5; D uncertain. V was cut by 5 bases and J by 0 bases, with 11 bases left in between. The germline gives CDR1 SGHRS, CDR2 YFSETQ. This CDR3 has 14 residues. The CDR3 DNA is TGCGCCAGCAGATTGCTCGAGTACCAAGAGACCCAGTACTTC. Translation: CASRLLEYQETQYF.

As for this clonotype: A read error may produce the germline difference seen at one junction end. The gene calls are TRBV29-1 and TRBJ2-7; 7 nucleotides agree with TRBD2. Germline V gives CDR1 SQVTM, CDR2 ANQGSEA. The CDR3 consists of 15 residues. The CDR3, as DNA: TGCAGCGTTGAGGGAGGGGAGGTTACCGACTACGAGCGGTACTTC. Translated: CSVEGGEVTDYERYF.

The chain joins TRBV19 to TRBJ2-1; 12 bases match TRBD2. Trimming cost V 4 bases and J 5 bases; bases outside gene matches: 3. Germline lookup yields CDR1 LNHDA and CDR2 SQIVND (reference sequence). The CDR3 totals 15 residues. The CDR3 region is CASSTSGRDDNEQFF. The DNA for the CDR3 is TGTGCCAGTAGTACTAGCGGGAGGGACGACAATGAGCAGTTCTTC.

This clonotype has just a few counts. The V gene is TRBV7-9, the J gene TRBJ2-1; 8 bases line up with TRBD1. CDR3 length: 14 residues. Germline trimming cut 8 bases from V and 3 bases from J; bases unmatched to any gene: 6. Germline V gene data show CDR1 as SEHNR and CDR2 as FQNEAQ (reference sequence). This CDR3 reads CASRRQGLYNEQFF. The CDR3 coding sequence is TGTGCCAGCCGTCGACAGGGGCTCTACAATGAGCAGTTCTTC.

The chain employs TRBV7-6 and TRBJ2-1, with 11 bases fitting TRBD2. This CDR3 comprises 17 residues. V was pared by 5 bases and J by 0 bases, with 6 bases of the junction left unmatched. Germline assignment: CDR1 SGHVS and CDR2 FNYEAQ. CDR3 coding DNA: TGTGCCAGCAGCCCCGGGACTAGCGGTGCCTCCTACAATGAGCAGTTCTTC. Encoded protein: CASSPGTSGASYNEQFF.

This clonotype was counted only a few times. The V and J genes are TRBV3-1 and TRBJ2-1, with 10 bases that match TRBD2. The CDR3 sequence is 21 residues long. CDR1 LGHDT and CDR2 YNNKEL come from the germline V gene (reference sequence). The J segment lost 4 bases and the V segment lost 1 base, leaving 19 bases of the junction unmatched. The CDR3 DNA reads TGTGCCAGCAGCCAAGGGCCCAGAGGAAGGGGACTAGCGCGTCTTTACAATGAGCAGTTCTTC. It codes for CASSQGPRGRGLARLYNEQFF.

Remarks on this clonotype: Its ends do not fully match the called genes, so a read error is possible. This chain joins TRBV6-1 and TRBJ2-1; D could derive from TRBD1 or TRBD2 (5 bases each). The CDR3 has 13 amino acids. Germline CDR1 and CDR2: MNHNS and SASEGT. This CDR3 is CAIEGSSYNEQFF. The CDR3, as DNA: TGTGCCATCGAGGGGAGCTCCTACAATGAACAGTTCTTC.

This clonotype was counted at least ten times. The chain uses TRBV12-3 or TRBV12-4 and TRBJ2-1; D remains unclear. V shed 5 bases and J shed 5 bases, with 13 bases lying between them. This CDR3 region has 14 residues. The CDR3: CASSPSLGDNEQFF. For the CDR3, the DNA is TGTGCCAGCAGTCCCTCCCTCGGAGACAATGAGCAGTTCTTC.

This clonotype has a count of ten or more. The chain couples TRBV28 to TRBJ2-5; D is ambiguous. The CDR3 is made up of 14 amino acids. Germline-derived CDR1 and CDR2 are MDHEN and SYDVKM. Trimming shortened V by 5 bases and J by 1 base, and 11 bases separated the two germline ends. The CDR3 bases are TGTGCCAGCAGTCCCCCACCGTTCCAAGAGACCCAGTACTTC. Translating gives CASSPPPFQETQYF.

The sample holds many counts of this clonotype. The rearrangement joins TRBV5-1 to TRBJ2-7; D might be TRBD1 (7 bases). Trimming removed 2 bases at V and 7 bases at J, with 16 bases between. Germline CDR1 and CDR2: SGHRS and YFSETQ. This CDR3 region has 14 residues. CDR3 in amino acids: CASSFGGQSREQYF. The CDR3 DNA follows: TGCGCCAGCAGCTTCGGGGGACAGTCGCGGGAGCAGTACTTC.

In this sample, this clonotype turned up many times. The chain is built from TRBV5-1 and TRBJ2-7; no clear D gene. The CDR3 is made up of 14 amino acids. Germline loops: CDR1 SGHRS, CDR2 YFSETQ. V dropped 5 bases and J dropped 4 bases, with 16 bases sitting between them. CDR3 sequence reads: CASSPTRPGYEQYF. CDR3 coding DNA: TGCGCCAGCAGTCCTACTCGCCCCGGTTACGAGCAGTACTTC. Based on the CDR3 plus reference TRBV5-1 and TRBJ2-7, the full variable domain is KAGVTQTPRYLIKTRGQQVTLSCSPISGHRSVSWYQQTPGQGLQFLFEYFSETQRNKGNFPGRFSGRQFSNSRSEMNVSTLELGDSALYLCASSPTRPGYEQYFGPGTRLTVT.

V and J are TRBV6-1 and TRBJ2-7; the D is unclear. Germline CDR1 MNHNS, CDR2 SASEGT. The CDR3 covers 14 residues. The V end lost 9 bases, the J end lost 0 bases, and 15 bases lay between the germline ends. The CDR3 reads CASFASPTSYEQYF. The CDR3 DNA reads TGTGCCAGTTTTGCAAGTCCCACCTCCTACGAGCAGTACTTC.

As regards this clonotype: The junction departs from germline at one end; a sequencing error may be responsible. The CDR3 sequence is CASSFTSGRAWQETQHF. CDR3 DNA sequence: TGTGCCAGCAGTTTCACTAGCGGGAGGGCATGGCAAGAGACCCAGCACTTC. V gene TRBV12-3 or TRBV12-4 combines with J gene TRBJ2-5; 13 bases are shared with TRBD2. The CDR3 runs to 17 residues.

About this clonotype: With a much larger clone just one base away, this may be a read error. This rearrangement joins TRBV7-2 to TRBJ2-7; D gene ambiguous. CDR1 and CDR2 (germline): SGHTA, FQGNSA. The V end lost 0 bases, the J end lost 3 bases, and 6 bases lay between the germline ends. CDR3 size: 13 residues. The CDR3 reads CASSLADLYEQYF. CDR3 DNA sequence: TGTGCCAGCAGCTTAGCAGATCTCTACGAGCAGTACTTC.